The clone carrying this TCR beta chain was seen only a few times. Regarding time point: patch test 2, 6 weeks after DPC sensitization. Treatment reported: therapeutic diphenylcyclopropenone sensitization with weekly scalp DPC. Donors were 18 to 70-year-old alopecia patients suitable for DPC. The source of the sample is a study of human T cells and chemical hapten exposure. TCRdb called the RACE reads again in MiXCR, with one record for every CDR3 protein. Of 90,000 to 110,000 distinct CDR3 sequences in the sample, 9% to 9.5% were seen once. V was cut by 3 bases and J by 9 bases, with 15 bases left in between. Germline-derived CDR1 and CDR2 are SGHTA and FQGNSA. The CDR3 contains 14 residues.

This clonotype was sampled from a woman aged 40 to 50 with alopecia areata. Some clones in this sample may be carry-over from other donors' samples. The chain is built from TRBV7-2 and TRBJ1-5; a weak D match, TRBD1 (5 bases). Here the sequenced sample was whole blood, taken in connection with sensitization to the hapten diphenylcyclopropenone (DPC). The CDR3 sequence: CASSLATGTLPQHF. CDR3 DNA: TGTGCCAGCAGCTTGGCGACCGGGACGTTGCCCCAGCATTTT.